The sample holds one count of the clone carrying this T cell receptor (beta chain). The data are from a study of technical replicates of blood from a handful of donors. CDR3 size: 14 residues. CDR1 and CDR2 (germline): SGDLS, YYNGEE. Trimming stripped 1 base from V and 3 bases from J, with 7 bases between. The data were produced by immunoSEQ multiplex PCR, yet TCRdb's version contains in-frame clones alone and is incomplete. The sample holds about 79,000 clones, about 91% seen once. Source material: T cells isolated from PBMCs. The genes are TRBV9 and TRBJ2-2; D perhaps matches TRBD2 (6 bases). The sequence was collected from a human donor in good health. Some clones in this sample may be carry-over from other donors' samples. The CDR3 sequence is CASSVSGDTGELFF. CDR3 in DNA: TGTGCCAGCAGCGTATCGGGGGACACCGGGGAGCTGTTTTTT.